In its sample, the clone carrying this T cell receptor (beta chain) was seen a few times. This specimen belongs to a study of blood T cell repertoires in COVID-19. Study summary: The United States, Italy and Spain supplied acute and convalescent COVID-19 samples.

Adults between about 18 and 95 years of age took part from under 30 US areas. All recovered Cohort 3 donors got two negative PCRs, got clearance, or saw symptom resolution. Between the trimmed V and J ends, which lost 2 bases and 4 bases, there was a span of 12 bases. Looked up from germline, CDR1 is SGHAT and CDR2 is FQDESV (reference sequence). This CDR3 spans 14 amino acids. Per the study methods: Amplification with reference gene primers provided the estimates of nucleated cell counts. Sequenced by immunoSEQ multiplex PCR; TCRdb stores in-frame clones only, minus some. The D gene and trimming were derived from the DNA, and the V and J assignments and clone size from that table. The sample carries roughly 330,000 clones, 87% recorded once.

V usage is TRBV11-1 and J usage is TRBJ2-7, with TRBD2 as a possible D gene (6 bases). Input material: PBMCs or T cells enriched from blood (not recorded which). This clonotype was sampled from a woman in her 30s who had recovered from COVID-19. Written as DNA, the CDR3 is TGTGCCAGCAGCTTAATCAGGCGGGAATACGAGCAGTACTTC. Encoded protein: CASSLIRREYEQYF.